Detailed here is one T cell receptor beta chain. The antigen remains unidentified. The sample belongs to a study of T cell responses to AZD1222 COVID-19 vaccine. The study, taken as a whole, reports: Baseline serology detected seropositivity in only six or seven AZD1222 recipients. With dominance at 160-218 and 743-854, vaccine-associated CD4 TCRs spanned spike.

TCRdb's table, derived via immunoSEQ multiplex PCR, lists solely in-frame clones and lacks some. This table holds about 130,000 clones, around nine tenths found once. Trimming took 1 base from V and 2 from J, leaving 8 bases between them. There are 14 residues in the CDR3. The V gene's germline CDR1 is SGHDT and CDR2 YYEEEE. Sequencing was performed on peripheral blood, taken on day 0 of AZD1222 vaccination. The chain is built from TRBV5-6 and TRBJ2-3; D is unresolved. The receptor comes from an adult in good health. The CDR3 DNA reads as TGTGCCAGCAGCTTGTCCGGAGACACAGATACGCAGTATTTT. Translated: CASSLSGDTDTQYF.